The 16 T cell receptor beta chains listed next were all sequenced from one sample in a study of blood T cells in healthy people across ages. Primed by a sample-barcoded 5' primer and a J-beta primer mix, a second PCR proceeded for roughly 7 to 12 cycles. TCRdb re-analysed the 5' RACE reads in MiXCR, keeping a single row per CDR3 protein. The repertoire holds about 1,000,000 distinct CDR3 sequences, with 45% as singletons. The specimen was blood. The receptors were gathered from a woman aged 55-70 years in good health.

The V gene is TRBV12-3 or TRBV12-4, the J gene TRBJ2-5, with D perhaps TRBD2 (6 bases). Trimming removed 6 bases at V and 7 bases at J, with 18 bases between. The CDR3 sequence is 14 residues long. The CDR3 loop is CASSLSGAKGTQYF. CDR3 coding DNA: TGTGCCAGCAGCCTTAGCGGAGCCAAGGGGACCCAGTACTTC.

The rearrangement joins TRBV25-1 to TRBJ2-7; D remains ambiguous. The V end lost 6 bases, the J end lost 0 bases, and 12 bases lay between the germline ends. The CDR3 has 14 amino acids. The germline V gene encodes CDR1 MGHDK and CDR2 SYGVNS. CDR3 sequence reads: CASRARVGSYEQYF. DNA for the CDR3: TGTGCCAGCAGGGCCCGAGTAGGCTCCTACGAGCAGTACTTC.

This chain uses TRBV7-9 with TRBJ1-4; 10 bases are shared with TRBD1. Looked up from germline, CDR1 is SEHNR and CDR2 is FQNEAQ (reference sequence). CDR3 length equals 15 residues. V dropped 4 bases and J dropped 7; count of bases not matched to a gene: 6. CDR3: CASSSTGGAGEKLFF. CDR3 DNA sequence: TGTGCCAGCAGCTCGACAGGGGGCGCGGGTGAAAAACTGTTTTTT.

This clonotype was observed a few times. The genes are TRBV5-4 and TRBJ2-4; 8 positions agree with TRBD1. The CDR3 covers 17 residues. Germline V lookup: CDR1 SGHNT, CDR2 YYREEE (reference sequence). The V and J ends lost 0 bases and 0 bases, in that order; junction bases with no gene match: 5. The CDR3 DNA sequence: TGTGCCAGCAGCTTGGGGACAGGGTCCTTAGCCAAAAACATTCAGTACTTC. This codes for CASSLGTGSLAKNIQYF. The full variable domain, rest sourced from reference TRBV5-4 and TRBJ2-4, is ETGVTQSPTHLIKTRGQQVTLRCSSQSGHNTVSWYQQALGQGPQFIFQYYREEENGRGNFPPRFSGLQFPNYSSELNVNALELDDSALYLCASSLGTGSLAKNIQYFGAGTRLSVL.

The chain links TRBV7-8 to TRBJ2-5; 14 bases are a match to TRBD2. CDR3 length equals 20 residues. V lost 3 bases, J lost 0 bases, and 12 bases stayed unmatched. Looked up from germline, CDR1 is SGHVS and CDR2 is FQNEAQ. The CDR3 DNA reads TGTGCCAGCAGCTTCTATATTGGGACTAGCGGGGGAACGAACCAAGAGACCCAGTACTTC. Protein sequence: CASSFYIGTSGGTNQETQYF.

The V gene is TRBV9, the J gene TRBJ2-3; D is possibly TRBD1 or TRBD2 (5 bases each). V was clipped by 0 bases and J by 2 bases, with 10 bases between them. Looked up from germline, CDR1 is SGDLS and CDR2 is YYNGEE. The CDR3 covers 15 residues. CDR3 in DNA: TGTGCCAGCAGCGTAGACCCGGGGCCCACAGATACGCAGTATTTT. Its translation: CASSVDPGPTDTQYF.

The genes are TRBV28 and TRBJ1-5; tentatively, D is TRBD1 (6 bases). V lost 7 bases, J lost 7 bases, and 17 bases lay in between. CDR3 length equals 14 residues. CDR1 is MDHEN and CDR2 is SYDVKM in the germline V gene. This CDR3 is CASTLRGFGQPQHF. DNA of the CDR3: TGTGCCAGCACCCTTAGGGGGTTTGGGCAGCCCCAGCATTTT.

This chain connects TRBV27 to TRBJ2-1; 7 bases are a match to TRBD2. The V gene end was trimmed by 6 bases and the J gene end by 9 bases; junction bases not matched to a gene: 17. CDR1 is MNHEY and CDR2 is SMNVEV in the germline V gene (reference sequence). This CDR3 comprises 16 residues. The chain's CDR3 is CASRGWGEGNRSEQFF. The CDR3 coding sequence is TGTGCCAGCAGGGGGTGGGGGGAGGGAAACAGGAGTGAGCAGTTCTTC.

The V call is TRBV6-6, the J call TRBJ2-1, with D perhaps matching TRBD1 (5 bases). The germline V gene encodes CDR1 MNHNY and CDR2 SVGAGI (reference sequence). The V gene lost 5 bases and the J gene lost 8 bases, with 13 bases spanning the gap. This CDR3 region has 13 residues. For the CDR3, the DNA is TGTGCCAGCAGTCCCCCGACCAGGGATGAGCAGTTCTTC. Protein product: CASSPPTRDEQFF.

The chain joins TRBV4-1 to TRBJ1-1; 9 bases are a match to TRBD1. J gave up 7 bases and V 3 bases, and 12 bases lay outside the gene matches. The CDR3 length is 16 residues. The V gene's germline CDR1 is MGHRA and CDR2 YSYEKL. CDR3 DNA sequence: TGCGCCAGCAGCCACAGAAGGGGACAGGGCGGGATTGAAGCTTTCTTT. Translation: CASSHRRGQGGIEAFF.

A note on this clonotype: This may come from a read error, since a much larger clone is one base off. V and J are TRBV27 and TRBJ2-7; no reliable D call. CDR1 and CDR2 from the germline V gene are MNHEY and SMNVEV (reference sequence). The CDR3 runs 13 residues. Trimming stripped 5 bases from V and 6 bases from J, with 14 bases between. CDR3 DNA: TGTGCCAGCAGTGCCGTCGACAAATCCGAGCAGTACTTC. Residues: CASSAVDKSEQYF.

This clonotype has only a few counts. V and J are TRBV12-3 or TRBV12-4 and TRBJ2-5; 8 bases agree with TRBD1. V gave up 6 bases and J gave up 4 bases; unmatched junction bases: 4. This CDR3 contains 13 residues. CDR3 in amino acids: CASRRTGIETQYF. DNA of the CDR3: TGTGCCAGCAGGCGGACAGGGATAGAGACCCAGTACTTC.

The chain recombines TRBV7-3 with TRBJ2-1, with TRBD2 identical over 8 bases. The germline V gene encodes CDR1 SGHTA and CDR2 FQGTGA. This CDR3 is built from 17 residues. The V segment lost 3 bases and the J segment 4 bases; nucleotides outside the gene matches: 11. CDR3 amino acids: CASSFDPREASYNEQFF. As DNA, the CDR3 is TGTGCCAGCAGCTTCGACCCGCGGGAGGCGAGTTACAATGAGCAGTTCTTC. Using reference TRBV7-3 and TRBJ2-1 for the parts outside the CDR3, the full variable domain is GAGVSQTPSNKVTEKGKYVELRCDPISGHTALYWYRQSLGQGPEFLIYFQGTGAADDSGLPNDRFFAVRPEGSVSTLKIQRTERGDSAVYLCASSFDPREASYNEQFFGPGTRLTVL.

The chain is built from TRBV3-1 and TRBJ2-1; D is unclear. The CDR3 is made up of 13 amino acids. V lost 1 base to trimming and J lost 7 bases, with 8 bases between them. Germline V gene lookup returns CDR1 LGHDT and CDR2 YNNKEL (reference sequence). The CDR3 DNA reads as TGTGCCAGCAGCCAAGTGTACGAGAATGAGCAGTTCTTC. Its protein is CASSQVYENEQFF.

The chain uses TRBV14 and TRBJ1-1; 7 bases align to TRBD1. Germline CDR1 reads SGHDN; CDR2 reads FVKESK. The CDR3 is 13 residues long. The junction had 3 bases not matched to a gene; V was cut back by 2 bases and J by 6 bases. In DNA form, the CDR3 reads TGTGCCAGCAGCCAACGACAGGGAGCTGAAGCTTTCTTT. Residues: CASSQRQGAEAFF.

The chain combines TRBV24-1 with TRBJ2-3; 9 nucleotides line up with TRBD1. The V gene's germline CDR1 is KGHDR and CDR2 SFDVKD. Unmatched junction bases numbered 11, after V lost 5 bases and J lost 0 bases. The CDR3 length is 18 residues. Written as DNA, the CDR3 is TGTGCCACCAGTGGCCCCCCGGACAGGGGCGATAGCACAGATACGCAGTATTTT. Translation gives CATSGPPDRGDSTDTQYF.